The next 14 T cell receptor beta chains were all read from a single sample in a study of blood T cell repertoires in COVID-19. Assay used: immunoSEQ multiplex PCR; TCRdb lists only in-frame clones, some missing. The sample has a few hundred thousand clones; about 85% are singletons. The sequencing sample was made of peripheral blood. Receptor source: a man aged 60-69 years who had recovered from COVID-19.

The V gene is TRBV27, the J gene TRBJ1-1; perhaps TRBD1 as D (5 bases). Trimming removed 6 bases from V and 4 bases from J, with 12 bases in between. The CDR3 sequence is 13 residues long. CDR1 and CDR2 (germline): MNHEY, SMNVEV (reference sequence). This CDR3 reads CASRVGGGTEAFF. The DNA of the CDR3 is TGTGCCAGCAGGGTGGGGGGTGGCACTGAAGCTTTCTTT.

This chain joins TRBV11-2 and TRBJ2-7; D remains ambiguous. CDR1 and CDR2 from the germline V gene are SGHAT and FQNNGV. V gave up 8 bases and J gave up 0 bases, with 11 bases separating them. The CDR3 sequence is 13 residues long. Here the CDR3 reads CASERFSSYEQYF. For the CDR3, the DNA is TGTGCCAGCGAGAGGTTTAGCTCCTACGAGCAGTACTTC. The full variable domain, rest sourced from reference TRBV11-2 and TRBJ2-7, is EAGVAQSPRYKIIEKRQSVAFWCNPISGHATLYWYQQILGQGPKLLIQFQNNGVVDDSQLPKDRFSAERLKGVDSTLKIQPAKLEDSAVYLCASERFSSYEQYFGPGTRLTVT.

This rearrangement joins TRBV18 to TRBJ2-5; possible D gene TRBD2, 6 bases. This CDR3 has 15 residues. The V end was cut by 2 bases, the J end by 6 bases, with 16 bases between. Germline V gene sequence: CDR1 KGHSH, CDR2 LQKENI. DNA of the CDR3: TGTGCCAGCTCACCATCTACTAGCCTCCTCCAGACCCAGTACTTC. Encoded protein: CASSPSTSLLQTQYF.

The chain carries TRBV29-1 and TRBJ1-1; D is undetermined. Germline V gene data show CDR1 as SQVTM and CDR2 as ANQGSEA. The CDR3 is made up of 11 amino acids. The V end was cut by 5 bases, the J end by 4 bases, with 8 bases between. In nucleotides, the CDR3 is TGCAGCGTTAAGGAGTCCACTGAAGCTTTCTTT. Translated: CSVKESTEAFF.

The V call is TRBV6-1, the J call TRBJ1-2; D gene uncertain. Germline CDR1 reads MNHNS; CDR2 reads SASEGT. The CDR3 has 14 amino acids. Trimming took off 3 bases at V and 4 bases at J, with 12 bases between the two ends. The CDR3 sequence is CASSEVGSGYGYTF. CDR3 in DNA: TGTGCCAGCAGTGAGGTAGGGAGTGGCTATGGCTACACCTTC.

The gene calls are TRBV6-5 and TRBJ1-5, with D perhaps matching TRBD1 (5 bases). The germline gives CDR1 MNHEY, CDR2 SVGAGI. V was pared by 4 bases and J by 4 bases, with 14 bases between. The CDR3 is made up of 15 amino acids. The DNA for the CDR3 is TGTGCCAGCAGTTGGGGGACTGGAGGGAATCAGCCCCAGCATTTT. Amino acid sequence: CASSWGTGGNQPQHF.

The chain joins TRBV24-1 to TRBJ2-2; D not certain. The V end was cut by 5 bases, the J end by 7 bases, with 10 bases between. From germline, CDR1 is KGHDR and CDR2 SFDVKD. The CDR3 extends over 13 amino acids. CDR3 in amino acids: CATSARYDGELFF. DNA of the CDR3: TGTGCCACCAGTGCTAGATACGACGGGGAGCTGTTTTTT.

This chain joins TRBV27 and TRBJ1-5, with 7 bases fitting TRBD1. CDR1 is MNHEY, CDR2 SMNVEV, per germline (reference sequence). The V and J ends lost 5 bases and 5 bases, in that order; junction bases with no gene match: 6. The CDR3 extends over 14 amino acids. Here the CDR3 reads CASSLVGTDQPQHF. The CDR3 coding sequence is TGTGCCAGCAGTCTGGTCGGGACAGATCAGCCCCAGCATTTT.

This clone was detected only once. CDR3 amino acids: CASSPPLGGSQETQYF. CDR3 nucleotides: TGTGCCAGCTCACCACCGCTTGGAGGTTCCCAAGAGACCCAGTACTTC. This sequence joins TRBV18 and TRBJ2-5, with D perhaps TRBD2 (5 bases). The germline CDR1 and CDR2 sequences are KGHSH and LQKENI. V lost 0 bases to trimming and J lost 1 base, with 12 bases between them. The CDR3 is made up of 16 amino acids. Full variable domain (rest looked up from reference TRBV18 and TRBJ2-5): NAGVMQNPRHLVRRRGQEARLRCSPMKGHSHVYWYRQLPEEGLKFMVYLQKENIIDESGMPKERFSAEFPKEGPSILRIQQVVRGDSAAYFCASSPPLGGSQETQYFGPGTRLLVL.

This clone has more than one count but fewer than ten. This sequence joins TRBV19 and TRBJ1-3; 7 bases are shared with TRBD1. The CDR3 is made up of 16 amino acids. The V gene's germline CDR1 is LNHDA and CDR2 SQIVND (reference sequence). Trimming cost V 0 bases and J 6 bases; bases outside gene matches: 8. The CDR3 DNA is TGTGCCAGTAGTATAGATCGTCGGCAGGGGGAAAACACCATATATTTT. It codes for CASSIDRRQGENTIYF.

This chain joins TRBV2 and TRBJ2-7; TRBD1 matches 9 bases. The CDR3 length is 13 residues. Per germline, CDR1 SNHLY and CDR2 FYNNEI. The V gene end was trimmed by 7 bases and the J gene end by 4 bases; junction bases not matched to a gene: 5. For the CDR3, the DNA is TGTGCCAGCACTCGGGACAGGGCATACGAGCAGTACTTC. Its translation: CASTRDRAYEQYF.

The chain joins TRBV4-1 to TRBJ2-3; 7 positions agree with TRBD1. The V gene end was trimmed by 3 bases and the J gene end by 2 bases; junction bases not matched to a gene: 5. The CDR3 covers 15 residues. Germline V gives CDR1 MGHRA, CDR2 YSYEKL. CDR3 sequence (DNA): TGCGCCAGCAGCCATCCCGGGACAGCCACAGATACGCAGTATTTT. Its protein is CASSHPGTATDTQYF.

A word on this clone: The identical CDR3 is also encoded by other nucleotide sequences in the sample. CDR3 bases: TGCGCCAGCAGCTTGGGCGGGAACTATGGCTACACCTTC. Translated: CASSLGGNYGYTF. This chain joins TRBV5-1 and TRBJ1-2; D call uncertain. The CDR3 has 13 residues. The V end was cut by 0 bases, the J end by 2 bases, with 5 bases between. Germline CDR1 SGHRS, CDR2 YFSETQ. The full variable domain, its missing parts supplied by reference TRBV5-1 and TRBJ1-2, is KAGVTQTPRYLIKTRGQQVTLSCSPISGHRSVSWYQQTPGQGLQFLFEYFSETQRNKGNFPGRFSGRQFSNSRSEMNVSTLELGDSALYLCASSLGGNYGYTFGSGTRLTVV.

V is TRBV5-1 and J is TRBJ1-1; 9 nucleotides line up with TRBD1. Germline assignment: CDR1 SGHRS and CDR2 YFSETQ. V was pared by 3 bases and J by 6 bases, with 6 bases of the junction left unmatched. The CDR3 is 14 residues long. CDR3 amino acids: CASSYGTGRAEAFF. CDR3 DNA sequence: TGCGCCAGCAGCTACGGGACAGGGCGCGCTGAAGCTTTCTTT. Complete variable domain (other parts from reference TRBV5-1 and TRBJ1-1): KAGVTQTPRYLIKTRGQQVTLSCSPISGHRSVSWYQQTPGQGLQFLFEYFSETQRNKGNFPGRFSGRQFSNSRSEMNVSTLELGDSALYLCASSYGTGRAEAFFGQGTRLTVV.